This TCR beta chain came from a study of cytomegalovirus exposure and HLA in healthy donors. Overall study results and limits: What TCR beta sequences reportedly achieved was accurate prediction of HLA-A and HLA-B alleles in most subjects. Accounts indicate the classifier identified cytomegalovirus status with strong specificity and sensitivity.

Turning to this clone: Its specificity is unknown.

CDR3 length equals 16 residues. Trimming removed 4 bases from V and 3 bases from J, with 16 bases in between. Germline lookup yields CDR1 MNHEY and CDR2 SVGAGI. With 60 Vbeta and 13 Jbeta primers, the PCR was carried out. Profiled with immunoSEQ multiplex PCR; TCRdb holds only in-frame clones, not every one. Altogether some 99,000 clones are present, roughly four fifths being singletons, with the ten largest covering approximately 7.7%. The gene calls are TRBV6-5 and TRBJ1-5; the D gene is possibly TRBD1 (6 bases). The clonotype was recovered from a female donor in good health and CMV-seronegative. Specimen: PBMCs. The CDR3 nucleotides read TGTGCCAGCAGTTCCCGCACGACAGGTTTCAATCAGCCCCAGCATTTT. It encodes CASSSRTTGFNQPQHF.